This entry is about one TCR beta chain. The record originates from a study of cytomegalovirus exposure and HLA in healthy donors. Primers included in the PCR were 60 Vbeta and 13 Jbeta primers. Here immunoSEQ multiplex PCR was the method, and the copy in TCRdb shows in-frame clones only, minus some. The sample has about 160,000 clones, under 85% seen once. CDR3 size: 15 residues. Germline CDR1 SGHRS, CDR2 YFSETQ. The V and J ends lost 4 bases and 4 bases respectively, with 17 bases between them. The chain joins TRBV5-1 to TRBJ1-2, with TRBD1 as a possible D gene (5 bases). This clonotype was sampled from a woman in her 30s in good health and CMV-seronegative. Sequencing input: PBMCs. CDR3 residues: CASSASRSGGYGYTF. The CDR3 DNA sequence: TGCGCCAGCAGCGCTTCTCGGTCCGGGGGCTATGGCTACACCTTC.